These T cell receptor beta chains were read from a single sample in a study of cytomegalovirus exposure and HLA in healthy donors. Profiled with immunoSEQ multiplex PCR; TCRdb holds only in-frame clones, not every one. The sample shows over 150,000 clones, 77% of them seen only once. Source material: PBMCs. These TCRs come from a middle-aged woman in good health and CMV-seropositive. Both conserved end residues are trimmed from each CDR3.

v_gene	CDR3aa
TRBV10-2	ASSESDRQNTEAF
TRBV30	AWSGGEEGSIQY
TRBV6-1	ASSEMLTGYT
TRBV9	ASRGVSGDPEAF
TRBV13	ASSRAGQGTEAF
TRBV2	ASRMTGASTDTQY
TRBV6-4	ASSDSIRVKGQETQY
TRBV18	ASSRTGVSYNEQF
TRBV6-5	ASSDSLQHGYT
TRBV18	ASSAGSGQGGNTIY
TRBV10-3	AISDPSRAGTEYNEQF
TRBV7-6	ASSLVPQGNEQY
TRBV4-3	ASSQDGTSGRGTDTQY
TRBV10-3	AISHQGTSGTDTQY
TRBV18	ASSPRQGGQETQY
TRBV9	ASSLGQGGDTQY
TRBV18	ASSLTGGVGGEQY
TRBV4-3	ASSQEGLSSANTGELF
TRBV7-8	ASSPQAGRTGTGELF
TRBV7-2	ASSRGVAGYGEQF
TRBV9	ASSAQGNYGYT
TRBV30	AWTPGSGNRSPLH
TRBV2	ASSEVVQGGLF
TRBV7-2	ASSPGTSSDTQY
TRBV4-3	ASSQEAAGQGAKTQY
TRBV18	ASSRYAGDEGQY
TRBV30	AWTAGTGSEFSYNSPLH
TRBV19	ASSTSMGGAYYEQY
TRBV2	ASWLAGSHEQF
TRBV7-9	ASSSQVIHPGGTEAF
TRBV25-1	ASSTRGSGANVLT
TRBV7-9	ASSLSIYEQY
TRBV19	ASSKSGTSGSYEQY
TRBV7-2	ASTDRGDLNYGYT
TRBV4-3	ASSQGVANTGELF
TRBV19	ASSRLTDRSYEQY
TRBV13	ASSLGRTDTQY
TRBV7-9	ASSGGLGGGQF
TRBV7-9	AIGDDGYT
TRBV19	ASSIVQRGLSDEQF
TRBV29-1	SVGHPQETQY
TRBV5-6	ASSLVAATEQY
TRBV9	ASSQGDTSTDTQY
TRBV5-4	ASSFFLAGRSSYNEQF
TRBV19	AGGDLGLADQPQH
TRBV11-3	ASSTGTSGEETQY
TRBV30	AWGGREKLF